This T cell receptor beta chain came from a study of OX40 agonist ivuxolimab in advanced cancers. Study in general: The study treated patients with ivuxolimab, an agonistic anti-OX40 (CD134) antibody. Intravenous ivuxolimab was administered to patients every 2 weeks at 0.01 to 10 mg/kg. Study results and limitations: CD8+ T cells showed, on average, more clonal expansion than CD4+ cells.

The CDR3 has 18 residues. V lost 1 base and J 0 bases, leaving 17 bases between the germline ends. Here immunoSEQ multiplex PCR was the method, and the copy in TCRdb shows in-frame clones only, minus some. Found here are 81,000 or so clones, about 90% of them singletons; the top ten hold roughly 8.7%. With regard to this clone: The antigen remains undetermined.

This sequence was found in an adult with an advanced solid tumor such as melanoma, head and neck, liver or kidney cancer. The J gene is TRBJ2-3, the V gene TRBV23-1; D is possibly TRBD1 or TRBD2 (5 bases each). TRBV23-1 is flagged as an ORF with uncertain function. The sequencing here drew on CD4+ or CD8+ T cells sorted from blood, taken in a trial of the OX40 agonist ivuxolimab. In nucleotides, the CDR3 is TGCGCCAGCAGTCAATACGGGGCTCTACATAGAAGCACAGATACGCAGTATTTT. Protein: CASSQYGALHRSTDTQYF.